One and the same sample provided the 30 T cell receptor beta chains below, sequenced in a study of T cell responses to AZD1222 COVID-19 vaccine. Here immunoSEQ multiplex PCR was the method, and the copy in TCRdb shows in-frame clones only, minus some. The sample lists about 200,000 clones; 80% to 95% were seen once. The sample here was peripheral blood, taken 28 days after the second AZD1222 dose. These receptors all come from an adult who received the AZD1222 COVID-19 vaccine.

The gene calls are TRBV5-1 and TRBJ1-4; no clear D gene. Trimming took off 1 base at V and 4 bases at J, with 17 bases between the two ends. The CDR3 extends over 17 amino acids. Per the germline V gene, CDR1 is SGHRS and CDR2 is YFSETQ. The CDR3: CASSLTGSTSLNEKLFF. The CDR3 nucleotides read TGCGCCAGCAGCTTGACGGGAAGCACCTCTCTTAATGAAAAACTGTTTTTT. Complete variable domain (other parts from reference TRBV5-1 and TRBJ1-4): KAGVTQTPRYLIKTRGQQVTLSCSPISGHRSVSWYQQTPGQGLQFLFEYFSETQRNKGNFPGRFSGRQFSNSRSEMNVSTLELGDSALYLCASSLTGSTSLNEKLFFGSGTQLSVL.

The chain joins TRBV4-1 to TRBJ1-4; D not certain. The CDR3 runs to 16 residues. CDR1 is MGHRA and CDR2 is YSYEKL in the germline V gene. V lost 1 base and J lost 3, with 12 bases in between. CDR3 region: CASSQGPTDANEKLFF. The DNA of the CDR3 is TGCGCCAGCAGCCAAGGCCCGACCGACGCTAATGAAAAACTGTTTTTT.

The chain joins TRBV27 to TRBJ1-5; no clear D. The CDR3 runs to 16 residues. V gave up 6 bases and J gave up 0 bases, with 15 bases separating them. Germline V gives CDR1 MNHEY, CDR2 SMNVEV (reference sequence). This chain's CDR3 is CASSIILSDSNQPQHF. DNA of the CDR3: TGTGCCAGCAGCATCATACTTTCAGATAGCAATCAGCCCCAGCATTTT.

This clone has a handful of counts. The chain uses TRBV6-1 and TRBJ2-6, with a possible D match to TRBD1 (6 bases). Germline loops: CDR1 MNHNS, CDR2 SASEGT. This CDR3 spans 16 amino acids. V was clipped by 0 bases and J by 3 bases, with 9 bases between them. DNA of the CDR3: TGTGCCAGCAGTGAAGCGACAGGTAATGGGGCCAACGTCCTGACTTTC. Encoded protein: CASSEATGNGANVLTF.

The gene calls are TRBV5-1 and TRBJ2-7; TRBD2 matches at 9 bases. CDR1 is SGHRS, CDR2 YFSETQ, per germline. The CDR3 consists of 15 residues. J lost 5 bases, V lost 0 bases, and 6 bases had no gene match. The CDR3 sequence: CASSLVQAGGNEQYF. CDR3 sequence (DNA): TGCGCCAGCAGCTTGGTTCAAGCGGGAGGAAACGAGCAGTACTTC.

The V gene is TRBV28, the J gene TRBJ1-5; no reliable D call. This CDR3 region has 14 residues. Germline CDR1 is MDHEN and CDR2 is SYDVKM. V lost 5 bases and J 0 bases, leaving 8 bases between the germline ends. In nucleotides, the CDR3 is TGTGCCAGCAGTACGAACCCTAGCAATCAGCCCCAGCATTTT. Its translation is CASSTNPSNQPQHF.

The V and J genes are TRBV6-5 and TRBJ1-3, with D tentatively TRBD1 (5 bases). The CDR3 consists of 15 residues. V lost 2 bases to trimming and J lost 2 bases, with 10 bases between them. From germline, CDR1 is MNHEY and CDR2 SVGAGI. As DNA, the CDR3 is TGTGCCAGCAGTTACAACGGGGGAACTGGAAACACCATATATTTT. Its protein product is CASSYNGGTGNTIYF.

As DNA, the CDR3 is TGTGCCAGCAGTCAAGTCGCCGGGCGATCTAACTATGGCTACACCTTC. Amino acids: CASSQVAGRSNYGYTF. The J gene is TRBJ1-2, the V gene TRBV6-1; D ambiguous. Per germline, CDR1 MNHNS and CDR2 SASEGT. The CDR3 loop spans 16 amino acids. The germline V and J ends were trimmed by 5 bases and 0 bases, with 16 bases remaining between them.

The chain recombines TRBV7-9 with TRBJ2-1; D possibly uses TRBD1 or TRBD2 (6 bases each). Looked up from germline, CDR1 is SEHNR and CDR2 is FQNEAQ (reference sequence). The V gene lost 2 bases and the J gene lost 10 bases, with 12 bases spanning the gap. The CDR3 has 13 amino acids. In nucleotides, the CDR3 is TGTGCCAGCAGCTTATGGGGGGCCGCGGAGCAGTTCTTC. Amino acid sequence: CASSLWGAAEQFF.

The chain carries TRBV24-1 and TRBJ1-4; tentative D call: TRBD1 (5 bases). The CDR3 consists of 15 residues. Trimming took off 1 base at V and 8 bases at J, with 13 bases between the two ends. Germline lookup yields CDR1 KGHDR and CDR2 SFDVKD. CDR3 sequence: CATSDFPGTGEKLFF. The CDR3 DNA follows: TGTGCCACCAGTGATTTTCCCGGGACGGGGGAAAAACTGTTTTTT.

Only one count was recorded for this clone. The chain links TRBV9 to TRBJ1-1; TRBD1 matches at 8 bases. Per germline, CDR1 SGDLS and CDR2 YYNGEE. V lost 7 bases to trimming and J lost 4 bases; unmatched junction nucleotides: 6. This CDR3 spans 13 amino acids. CDR3 region: CASGRGHGTEAFF. CDR3 DNA sequence: TGTGCCAGCGGCAGGGGGCATGGCACTGAAGCTTTCTTT. The full variable domain, rest sourced from reference TRBV9 and TRBJ1-1, is DSGVTQTPKHLITATGQRVTLRCSPRSGDLSVYWYQQSLDQGLQFLIQYYNGEERAKGNILERFSAQQFPDLHSELNLSSLELGDSALYFCASGRGHGTEAFFGQGTRLTVV.

The chain recombines TRBV21-1 with TRBJ2-7; the table calls TRBD2, which could not be checked here. TRBV21-1 is classified as a pseudogene. The CDR3 totals 15 residues. The CDR3 DNA follows: TGTGCCAGCAGCAATAGGGACTCCAAGGACCACGAGCAGTACTTC. Protein sequence: CASSNRDSKDHEQYF.

The chain recombines TRBV28 with TRBJ1-3, with D uncertain. V was shortened by 6 bases and J by 7 bases, with 13 bases between the two germline ends. The CDR3 loop spans 13 amino acids. Germline V lookup: CDR1 MDHEN, CDR2 SYDVKM. CDR3 in DNA: TGTGCCAGCAGCCTTTCGGTGTGGAACACCATATATTTT. Its translation: CASSLSVWNTIYF.

J is TRBJ1-1 and V is TRBV10-1; D not resolved. The CDR3 spans 14 residues. Trimming left V 2 bases short and J 5 bases short, with 12 bases between. CDR1 and CDR2 (germline): WNHNN, SYGVQD (reference sequence). CDR3 bases: TGCGCCAGCAGTGAGACAGCACAACCAACTGAAGCTTTCTTT. Its protein product is CASSETAQPTEAFF.

The V and J genes are TRBV9 and TRBJ1-2, with TRBD1 identical over 7 bases. The CDR3 extends over 16 amino acids. The V and J ends lost 0 bases and 5 bases, in that order; junction bases with no gene match: 10. CDR1 and CDR2 from the germline V gene are SGDLS and YYNGEE. The CDR3 loop reads CASSVASRQGIYGYTF. The CDR3 DNA is TGTGCCAGCAGCGTAGCCAGTAGACAGGGCATATATGGCTACACCTTC. Supplemented by reference TRBV9 and TRBJ1-2, the full variable domain reads DSGVTQTPKHLITATGQRVTLRCSPRSGDLSVYWYQQSLDQGLQFLIQYYNGEERAKGNILERFSAQQFPDLHSELNLSSLELGDSALYFCASSVASRQGIYGYTFGSGTRLTVV.

CDR3 nucleotides: TGTGCCAGCAGCTTACAAGGAAGGTTTAGCGAGCAGTACTTC. This codes for CASSLQGRFSEQYF. The rearrangement joins TRBV13 to TRBJ2-7; the D is unclear. Germline V gene sequence: CDR1 PRHDT, CDR2 FYEKMQ (reference sequence). V lost 2 bases, J lost 6 bases, and 14 bases lay in between. The CDR3 length is 14 residues. The variable domain in full, with the rest retrieved from reference TRBV13 and TRBJ2-7, is AAGVIQSPRHLIKEKRETATLKCYPIPRHDTVYWYQQGPGQDPQFLISFYEKMQSDKGSIPDRFSAQQFSDYHSELNMSSLELGDSALYFCASSLQGRFSEQYFGPGTRLTVT.

V gene TRBV19 combines with J gene TRBJ1-5; possibly TRBD1 for D (5 bases). The length of the CDR3 is 13 residues. Germline V gene data show CDR1 as LNHDA and CDR2 as SQIVND (reference sequence). V was pared by 3 bases and J by 5 bases, with 8 bases between. The CDR3 protein is CASSMGGDQPQHF. CDR3 in DNA: TGTGCCAGTAGTATGGGGGGTGATCAGCCCCAGCATTTT.

The rearrangement joins TRBV24-1 to TRBJ2-7, with 7 bases lining up with TRBD2. CDR1 is KGHDR, CDR2 SFDVKD, per germline. The CDR3 is made up of 13 amino acids. Trimming cost V 6 bases and J 7 bases; bases outside gene matches: 8. CDR3 residues: CATSSSGMGEQYF. The CDR3 DNA follows: TGTGCCACCAGTTCCAGCGGGATGGGGGAGCAGTACTTC.

The chain carries TRBV11-2 and TRBJ2-2; D possibly matches TRBD1 or TRBD2 (5 bases each). V lost 1 base and J 6 bases, leaving 9 bases between the germline ends. There are 14 residues in the CDR3. Germline CDR1 and CDR2: SGHAT and FQNNGV. The CDR3 here is CASSLVQGPGELFF. CDR3 nucleotide sequence: TGTGCCAGCAGCTTAGTCCAGGGACCCGGGGAGCTGTTTTTT.

This chain uses TRBV9 with TRBJ2-3; 13 bases line up with TRBD2. Trimming took 3 bases from V and 6 from J; bases not matched to a gene: 7. Germline CDR1 is SGDLS and CDR2 is YYNGEE. The CDR3 is 16 amino acids. The CDR3 loop is CASSGGLAGPGDTQYF. CDR3 DNA: TGTGCCAGCAGCGGGGGACTAGCGGGGCCTGGGGATACGCAGTATTTT.

The chain couples TRBV7-8 to TRBJ2-3, with 7 bases lining up with TRBD2. This CDR3 contains 16 residues. The V gene end was trimmed by 5 bases and the J gene end by 3 bases; junction bases not matched to a gene: 11. Germline CDR1 SGHVS, CDR2 FQNEAQ. As DNA, the CDR3 is TGTGCCAGCAGCGCCGTCGGCGGGGAGGGGACAGATACGCAGTATTTT. Translated: CASSAVGGEGTDTQYF. Drawing the rest from reference TRBV7-8 and TRBJ2-3, the complete variable domain is GAGVSQSPRYKVAKRGQDVALRCDPISGHVSLFWYQQALGQGPEFLTYFQNEAQLDKSGLPSDRFFAERPEGSVSTLKIQRTQQEDSAVYLCASSAVGGEGTDTQYFGPGTRLTVL.

The chain couples TRBV28 to TRBJ1-4; D call uncertain. CDR3 size: 15 residues. The V end was cut by 5 bases, the J end by 8 bases, with 18 bases between. Germline CDR1 and CDR2: MDHEN and SYDVKM. The CDR3 loop reads CASSPSTQGREKLFF. The CDR3 DNA sequence: TGTGCCAGCAGTCCCTCGACGCAAGGACGAGAAAAACTGTTTTTT. Based on the CDR3 plus reference TRBV28 and TRBJ1-4, the full variable domain is DVKVTQSSRYLVKRTGEKVFLECVQDMDHENMFWYRQDPGLGLRLIYFSYDVKMKEKGDIPEGYSVSREKKERFSLILESASTNQTSMYLCASSPSTQGREKLFFGSGTQLSVL.

The chain is built from TRBV6-5 and TRBJ2-7; D is uncertain. The V end was cut by 1 base, the J end by 6 bases, with 10 bases between. This CDR3 has 13 amino acids. CDR1 MNHEY and CDR2 SVGAGI come from the germline V gene. This CDR3 is CASSYYSRGEQYF. CDR3 coding DNA: TGTGCCAGCAGTTACTATTCTCGAGGCGAGCAGTACTTC.

The V and J genes are TRBV6-5 and TRBJ2-1; 7 bases are a match to TRBD2. With 11 bases clipped from V and 4 bases from J, the junction kept 14 bases outside the gene matches. CDR1 is MNHEY and CDR2 is SVGAGI in the germline V gene. The CDR3 totals 15 residues. The CDR3: CASRPQASGYNEQFF. The CDR3, as DNA: TGTGCCTCGAGGCCCCAGGCTAGCGGATACAATGAGCAGTTCTTC.

The chain employs TRBV27 and TRBJ2-5, with TRBD1 as a possible D gene (5 bases). There are 13 residues in the CDR3. V lost 5 bases, J lost 8 bases, and 15 bases lay in between. The V gene's germline CDR1 is MNHEY and CDR2 SMNVEV (reference sequence). CDR3 DNA sequence: TGTGCCAGCAGTCGCGGATGGGGCGATACCCAGTACTTC. Its translation: CASSRGWGDTQYF.

Of note for this clone: A junction end diverges from the germline sequence, so it may reflect a read error. The J gene is TRBJ2-2, the V gene TRBV30, with 12 positions matching TRBD1. CDR1 GTSNPN and CDR2 SVGIG come from the germline V gene (reference sequence). This CDR3 is 15 amino acids long. CDR3 sequence reads: CARSPGQGAGGELFF. The CDR3 DNA is TGTGCCCGGAGCCCGGGACAGGGGGCAGGCGGGGAGCTGTTTTTT.

This clone showed up just once. This chain links TRBV3-1 (or the pseudogene TRBV3-2) with TRBJ1-6, with 8 bases identical to TRBD1. The CDR3 has 14 amino acids. Germline loops: CDR1 LGHDT, CDR2 YNNKEL (reference sequence). V lost 1 base and J lost 9; bases outside the gene matches: 2. CDR3 in DNA: TGTGCCAGCAGCCAAGCGGGACAGGTTTCACCCCTCCACTTT. Encoded protein: CASSQAGQVSPLHF.

This clone has just one count. V gene TRBV3-1 (or the pseudogene TRBV3-2) combines with J gene TRBJ1-1, with D tentatively TRBD1 (6 bases). Trimming pared 3 bases from V and 7 bases from J, leaving 9 bases between. Per germline, CDR1 LGHDT and CDR2 YNNKEL (reference sequence). This CDR3 has 12 amino acids. As DNA, the CDR3 is TGTGCCAGCAGCCACGGACAGTATGAAGCTTTCTTT. Protein: CASSHGQYEAFF.

The chain is built from TRBV24-1 and TRBJ2-1, with 10 bases matching TRBD2. Germline V gene data show CDR1 as KGHDR and CDR2 as SFDVKD. The CDR3 is 16 amino acids. The V gene end was trimmed by 5 bases and the J gene end by 5 bases; junction bases not matched to a gene: 8. CDR3 coding DNA: TGTGCCACCAGTGGTCCCGGGACTAGCGTGGACAATGAGCAGTTCTTC. Its protein is CATSGPGTSVDNEQFF.

This CDR3 reads CATSDPKGAYEQYF. In DNA, the CDR3 is TGTGCCACCAGTGATCCAAAGGGGGCCTACGAGCAGTACTTC. The chain couples TRBV24-1 to TRBJ2-7, with a possible D match to TRBD1 (6 bases). V lost 3 bases and J 2 bases, leaving 10 bases between the germline ends. CDR1 and CDR2 (germline): KGHDR, SFDVKD. The CDR3 consists of 14 residues.